This T cell receptor beta chain was sequenced in a study of beta chain features in type 1 diabetes. At the level of the study: Sorted cells, more than 95,000,000 in number, were examined across all samples. Study observations and caveats: A greater similarity of naive, central memory and Treg TCRB repertoires was seen among patients than among healthy donors. A moderate, significant TCRB CDR3 shortening appeared in type 1 diabetes across four CD4+ subsets. Researchers could not determine here whether HLA type influences TCRB rearrangement.

Purity above 98% was achieved in all sorted populations. With regard to this clone: The antigen remains undetermined.

The germline V gene encodes CDR1 SGHTA and CDR2 FQGTGA. The CDR3 loop spans 16 amino acids. With 2 bases removed from V and 2 bases from J, the gap between germline ends came to 15 bases. Expressed TCRB transcripts were sequenced, since all the RNA that had been isolated was reverse transcribed. TCRdb keeps only in-frame clones here, not all; method: immunoSEQ multiplex PCR. Seen here are 130,000 to 150,000 clones, 10% to 15% observed once, and the top ten hold under 1.5%. This receptor was obtained from a man in his late teens or twenties with type 1 diabetes. What was sequenced was central memory CD4+ T cells from blood. The chain joins TRBV7-3 to TRBJ1-2, with a tentative D call TRBD1 (5 bases). For the CDR3, the DNA is TGTGCCAGCAGCTTAGGGATCAGTGAGGGGAACTATGGCTACACCTTC. Translation: CASSLGISEGNYGYTF. Full variable domain (rest looked up from reference TRBV7-3 and TRBJ1-2): GAGVSQTPSNKVTEKGKYVELRCDPISGHTALYWYRQSLGQGPEFLIYFQGTGAADDSGLPNDRFFAVRPEGSVSTLKIQRTERGDSAVYLCASSLGISEGNYGYTFGSGTRLTVV.